This is a list of T cell receptor beta chains from one sample in a study of identical twins. TCRdb reprocessed the 5' RACE reads via MiXCR and lists one record per CDR3 protein. Among approximately 590,000 distinct CDR3 sequences listed, around 9.6% were seen once. This sample was shared with a second study, whose subject was yellow fever vaccine responses in identical twins.

Input material: PBMCs. Receptor source: a woman younger than 35 in good health. CDR3s include the opening cysteine and the closing phenylalanine or tryptophan. The D gene is left open where the match is weak. Rows may omit the clone size; those that give it use once, few, many or a size class.

D gene: -; clone size: -; CDR3 length: 17; J gene: TRBJ2-2; V gene: TRBV4-2; CDR3 protein: CASSQSSWEQNTGELFF; CDR3 DNA: TGTGCCAGCAGCCAAAGTTCGTGGGAGCAGAACACCGGGGAGCTGTTTTTT
D gene: -; clone size: many; CDR3 length: 12; J gene: TRBJ1-6; V gene: TRBV27; CDR3 protein: CASSPRNSPLHF; CDR3 DNA: TGTGCCAGCAGTCCTAGAAATTCACCCCTCCACTTT
D gene: -; clone size: many; CDR3 length: 15; J gene: TRBJ1-1; V gene: TRBV15; CDR3 protein: CATSRDRVRGTEAFF; CDR3 DNA: TGTGCCACCAGCAGAGACAGGGTCCGCGGCACTGAAGCTTTCTTT
D gene: TRBD2; clone size: few; CDR3 length: 17; J gene: TRBJ2-5; V gene: TRBV19; CDR3 protein: CASSMDKLAGRQETQYF; CDR3 DNA: TGTGCCAGTAGTATGGATAAACTAGCGGGTAGGCAAGAGACCCAGTACTTC
D gene: -; clone size: many; CDR3 length: 12; J gene: TRBJ2-7; V gene: TRBV7-9; CDR3 protein: CASSAQGYEQYF; CDR3 DNA: TGTGCCAGCAGTGCACAGGGCTACGAGCAGTACTTC
D gene: -; clone size: few; CDR3 length: 13; J gene: TRBJ2-1; V gene: TRBV10-3; CDR3 protein: CAISTGGNNEQFF; CDR3 DNA: TGTGCCATCAGTACAGGAGGCAACAATGAGCAGTTCTTC
D gene: -; clone size: -; CDR3 length: 13; J gene: TRBJ2-7; V gene: TRBV7-2; CDR3 protein: CASSLSPRYEQYF; CDR3 DNA: TGTGCCAGCAGCTTAAGCCCCCGCTACGAGCAGTACTTC
D gene: -; clone size: few; CDR3 length: 14; J gene: TRBJ2-7; V gene: TRBV5-6; CDR3 protein: CASRGSGTVLLQYF; CDR3 DNA: TGTGCCAGCAGGGGCAGCGGGACAGTCCTATTGCAGTACTTC
D gene: -; clone size: -; CDR3 length: 17; J gene: TRBJ2-5; V gene: TRBV6-5; CDR3 protein: CASRTRERRGYQETQYF; CDR3 DNA: TGTGCCAGCAGGACTAGAGAAAGACGGGGATATCAAGAGACCCAGTACTTC
D gene: TRBD2; clone size: -; CDR3 length: 16; J gene: TRBJ2-3; V gene: TRBV4-3; CDR3 protein: CASSQGLAGVVDTQYF; CDR3 DNA: TGCGCCAGCAGCCAAGGACTAGCGGGAGTAGTCGATACGCAGTATTTT
D gene: -; clone size: few; CDR3 length: 14; J gene: TRBJ1-2; V gene: TRBV6-1; CDR3 protein: CASNRAGGRDGYTF; CDR3 DNA: TGTGCCAGCAACCGAGCGGGGGGGAGGGATGGCTACACCTTC
D gene: -; clone size: few; CDR3 length: 15; J gene: TRBJ2-3; V gene: TRBV7-7; CDR3 protein: CASSLLSGRIDTQYF; CDR3 DNA: TGTGCTAGCAGCTTATTATCTGGTCGGATAGATACGCAGTATTTT
D gene: TRBD2; clone size: -; CDR3 length: 14; J gene: TRBJ2-7; V gene: TRBV2; CDR3 protein: CASRLAGGTYEQYF; CDR3 DNA: TGTGCCAGCAGACTAGCGGGAGGGACCTACGAGCAGTACTTC
D gene: -; clone size: few; CDR3 length: 13; J gene: TRBJ2-7; V gene: TRBV20-1; CDR3 protein: CSAATGTSNQQYF; CDR3 DNA: TGCAGTGCCGCAACCGGGACGTCAAATCAGCAGTACTTC
D gene: -; clone size: many; CDR3 length: 13; J gene: TRBJ2-1; V gene: TRBV11-3; CDR3 protein: CASSLERYNEQFF; CDR3 DNA: TGTGCCAGCAGCTTAGAGAGATACAATGAGCAGTTCTTC
D gene: TRBD1; clone size: -; CDR3 length: 16; J gene: TRBJ1-2; V gene: TRBV6-2/TRBV6-3; CDR3 protein: CASSYSDRTSNYGYTF; CDR3 DNA: TGTGCCAGCAGTTACTCGGACAGGACGTCTAACTATGGCTACACCTTC
D gene: TRBD2; clone size: -; CDR3 length: 18; J gene: TRBJ2-1; V gene: TRBV20-1; CDR3 protein: CSAGTGGGLAGRRNEQFF; CDR3 DNA: TGCAGTGCCGGGACAGGAGGCGGACTAGCGGGACGCCGCAATGAGCAGTTCTTC
D gene: TRBD2; clone size: few; CDR3 length: 13; J gene: TRBJ2-5; V gene: TRBV20-1; CDR3 protein: CSAPAGGSETQYF; CDR3 DNA: TGCAGTGCTCCGGCGGGAGGAAGCGAGACCCAGTACTTC
D gene: TRBD2; clone size: -; CDR3 length: 18; J gene: TRBJ2-1; V gene: TRBV3-1; CDR3 protein: CASSQDPGGVLAGGVQFF; CDR3 DNA: TGTGCCAGCAGCCAAGATCCTGGGGGGGTACTAGCGGGGGGTGTGCAGTTCTTC
D gene: -; clone size: few; CDR3 length: 13; J gene: TRBJ2-7; V gene: TRBV28; CDR3 protein: CASSSEQTYEQYF; CDR3 DNA: TGTGCCAGCAGTTCGGAACAGACCTACGAGCAGTACTTC
D gene: TRBD1; clone size: few; CDR3 length: 16; J gene: TRBJ2-2; V gene: TRBV7-9; CDR3 protein: CASSLARTGRTGELFF; CDR3 DNA: TGTGCCAGCAGCTTAGCGCGGACAGGGAGGACCGGGGAGCTGTTTTTT
D gene: TRBD1; clone size: many; CDR3 length: 13; J gene: TRBJ2-1; V gene: TRBV27; CDR3 protein: CASSLQGANEQFF; CDR3 DNA: TGTGCCAGCAGTTTGCAGGGGGCTAATGAGCAGTTCTTC
D gene: -; clone size: -; CDR3 length: 16; J gene: TRBJ2-1; V gene: TRBV6-1; CDR3 protein: CASSEVGGLSYNEQFF; CDR3 DNA: TGTGCCAGCAGTGAAGTAGGCGGGCTCTCCTACAATGAGCAGTTCTTC
D gene: TRBD1; clone size: few; CDR3 length: 14; J gene: TRBJ2-7; V gene: TRBV2; CDR3 protein: CASSEDRGPDEQYF; CDR3 DNA: TGTGCCAGCAGTGAAGACAGGGGGCCCGACGAGCAGTACTTC
D gene: TRBD1; clone size: few; CDR3 length: 15; J gene: TRBJ2-5; V gene: TRBV12-3/TRBV12-4; CDR3 protein: CASSPTGGYQETQYF; CDR3 DNA: TGTGCCAGCAGCCCGACAGGGGGGTACCAAGAGACCCAGTACTTC
D gene: -; clone size: -; CDR3 length: 19; J gene: TRBJ2-1; V gene: TRBV4-2; CDR3 protein: CASSRTFGGGSRSYNEQFF; CDR3 DNA: TGTGCCAGCAGCCGAACATTCGGGGGCGGGAGTCGGTCCTACAATGAGCAGTTCTTC
D gene: -; clone size: many; CDR3 length: 13; J gene: TRBJ2-7; V gene: TRBV28; CDR3 protein: CASSLSQTYEQYF; CDR3 DNA: TGTGCCAGCAGTTTATCACAGACCTACGAGCAGTACTTC
D gene: TRBD2; clone size: few; CDR3 length: 14; J gene: TRBJ2-7; V gene: TRBV20-1; CDR3 protein: CSARTIAGVYEQYF; CDR3 DNA: TGCAGTGCAAGGACTATAGCGGGAGTCTACGAGCAGTACTTC
D gene: TRBD2; clone size: -; CDR3 length: 16; J gene: TRBJ2-1; V gene: TRBV7-2; CDR3 protein: CASSRPAGAGNNEQFF; CDR3 DNA: TGTGCCAGCAGCCGCCCAGCGGGAGCGGGGAACAATGAGCAGTTCTTC
D gene: -; clone size: few; CDR3 length: 14; J gene: TRBJ2-3; V gene: TRBV7-2; CDR3 protein: CASSPGLLTDTQYF; CDR3 DNA: TGTGCCAGCAGCCCGGGACTCCTAACAGATACGCAGTATTTT
D gene: TRBD2; clone size: -; CDR3 length: 16; J gene: TRBJ2-7; V gene: TRBV12-3/TRBV12-4; CDR3 protein: CASTGLAGGKTYEQYF; CDR3 DNA: TGTGCCAGCACAGGACTAGCGGGGGGAAAGACCTACGAGCAGTACTTC
D gene: -; clone size: many; CDR3 length: 13; J gene: TRBJ2-7; V gene: TRBV5-1; CDR3 protein: CASSFVGFYEQYF; CDR3 DNA: TGCGCCAGCAGCTTTGTGGGGTTCTACGAGCAGTACTTC
D gene: -; clone size: few; CDR3 length: 16; J gene: TRBJ1-3; V gene: TRBV4-3; CDR3 protein: CASSRQAEISGNTIYF; CDR3 DNA: TGCGCCAGCAGCAGACAGGCCGAAATCTCTGGAAACACCATATATTTT
D gene: -; clone size: few; CDR3 length: 15; J gene: TRBJ2-3; V gene: TRBV5-1; CDR3 protein: CASSLSGVPTDTQYF; CDR3 DNA: TGCGCCAGCAGCTTGTCCGGGGTCCCCACAGATACGCAGTATTTT
D gene: -; clone size: few; CDR3 length: 14; J gene: TRBJ2-1; V gene: TRBV4-3; CDR3 protein: CASSQGAFGNEQFF; CDR3 DNA: TGCGCCAGCAGCCAAGGGGCGTTCGGTAATGAGCAGTTCTTC
D gene: -; clone size: -; CDR3 length: 12; J gene: TRBJ1-6; V gene: TRBV12-3/TRBV12-4; CDR3 protein: CASTLEGSSLHF; CDR3 DNA: TGTGCCAGCACTTTGGAGGGGAGTTCCCTCCACTTT
D gene: TRBD1; clone size: few; CDR3 length: 14; J gene: TRBJ1-2; V gene: TRBV12-3/TRBV12-4; CDR3 protein: CASRSTGGVGGYTF; CDR3 DNA: TGTGCCAGCAGATCGACAGGGGGCGTTGGTGGCTACACCTTC
D gene: -; clone size: few; CDR3 length: 16; J gene: TRBJ1-1; V gene: TRBV15; CDR3 protein: CATSRDRSRANTEAFF; CDR3 DNA: TGTGCCACCAGCAGAGATCGCTCAAGGGCAAACACTGAAGCTTTCTTT
D gene: TRBD1; clone size: many; CDR3 length: 14; J gene: TRBJ2-3; V gene: TRBV24-1; CDR3 protein: CATSEWTGSDTQYF; CDR3 DNA: TGTGCCACCAGTGAGTGGACAGGGTCAGATACGCAGTATTTT
D gene: -; clone size: many; CDR3 length: 15; J gene: TRBJ2-5; V gene: TRBV3-1; CDR3 protein: CASSQDRMYQETQYF; CDR3 DNA: TGTGCCAGCAGCCAAGATCGGATGTACCAAGAGACCCAGTACTTC
D gene: TRBD1; clone size: -; CDR3 length: 15; J gene: TRBJ1-5; V gene: TRBV5-1; CDR3 protein: CASSLSGGNRQPQHF; CDR3 DNA: TGCGCCAGCAGCTTGTCAGGGGGCAATCGGCAGCCCCAGCATTTT